Listed here is a single T cell receptor (beta chain). At least ten counts were recorded for this clonotype. No antigen is known for it. Nothing much larger sits one base from this clone, and base qualities are not available. This sample is drawn from a study of T cells in Graves' hyperthyroidism and ophthalmopathy (dated by TCRdb to the late 2010s). About the investigation overall: Peripheral blood was collected at initial diagnosis, before any treatment. The 75 to 100 discovery patients were randomly split 7:3 into training and test sets. According to the paper, TCR Vbeta CDR3 sequencing was carried out on about 140 peripheral blood samples, which came from some 41 ophthalmopathy, around 75 hyperthyroidism and around 17 progressor patients. In more than five Graves' hyperthyroidism patients, the study also compared T-cell repertoires from thyroid tissue with T-cell repertoires from blood. After sampling, hyperthyroidism patients received methimazole starting at 30 mg daily, and ophthalmopathy patients received high-dose intravenous methylprednisolone. Prospective prediction of ophthalmopathy was tested in an independent validation cohort of fewer than 20 hyperthyroidism patients and some 17 patients who later progressed to ophthalmopathy. To identify TCR V-J signatures that set the groups apart, the researchers used a discovery cohort of 95 to 100 patients, made up of 40 to 45 with Graves' ophthalmopathy and about 60 with stable Graves' hyperthyroidism.

Stable Graves' hyperthyroidism was defined as the absence of progression to ophthalmopathy over 18 months of follow-up. Hyperthyroidism patients were newly diagnosed, had a disease duration of under 2 months, and were aged 18 to 65 years. Any patient with an uncontrolled infection, another autoimmune disease, pregnancy or lactation was excluded. Diagnoses relied on clinical symptoms, serum thyroxine and TRAb, thyroid ultrasound and orbital computed tomography. Ficoll-Paque density gradient centrifugation was used to isolate PBMCs from around 9.1 ml of fresh peripheral blood. Trizol reagent was used to extract total RNA, and RNA quality was then checked on an Agilent 2100 Bioanalyzer. Amplification of TCR beta CDR3 regions was carried out from RNA transcripts. The first round of RT-PCR for the TCR CDR3 was performed with the HTBI primer set and the Qiagen OneStep RT-PCR kit. The libraries were constructed in a second round of multiplex PCR and then size-selected and purified. Sequencing of the libraries was done on an Illumina HiSeq2000 using paired-end 100 bp reads. Per the original workflow: Raw data were processed with SOAPnuke, discarding reads with adapters, uncalled bases, mean Phred below 15, or no exact constant-primer or identifier match. High-quality paired reads were merged with COPE v1.2.5, and unique nucleotide sequences were defined as clonotypes. MiTCR v1.1 was used to align clonotypes to the IMGT TRBV, TRBD and TRBJ reference segments. Only V-J combinations with frequency above 0.0001, covering roughly 99% of repertoires, were analysed. The TCS score was defined as F50 (clonal expansion) divided by E x V (chaos), with BLOSUM62-based TCRdist calculated between CDR3 peptides within each V-J. Welch's t-statistics and random forest reduced 514 V-J features to about 12, which were used in a naive Bayes classifier (R e1071). In-frame beta chains were kept once TCRdb had trimmed the public reads at Q25 with fastp and called clones with MiXCR. Rows are unified per CDR3 protein, each entry keeping the most common DNA and genes. Clone size and V and J calls follow TCRdb, not the original study. The sample records 400,000 to 500,000 distinct CDR3 sequences, under 15% of which are singletons. The ten largest account for less than 20% of the sample.

Paper-wide results and their limitations: In cross-validation, a model built on a 13 V-J signature told ophthalmopathy apart from stable hyperthyroidism with approximately 90% sensitivity and roughly 81% specificity, and in testing the same model reached 80%/75%. Most expanded thyroid clonotypes (frequency above 0.001) were also found in blood, which suggests that blood repertoires may mirror thyroid immune responses. No statistical method was used to fix the sample size in advance, and group allocation was not hidden from the investigators. During validation, the model predicted progression to ophthalmopathy a median of around 7 months ahead of onset, with around 71% sensitivity and more than 72% specificity.

Relative to germline, V is 2 bases shorter and J is 2 bases shorter, with 15 bases between their ends. Its CDR3 holds 16 amino acids, cysteine through phenylalanine. The entry retains the CDR3 DNA only, 48 bases that are in frame from base 1. Reading the germline V gene gives CDR1 MNHEY and CDR2 SVGAGI. The TCR originated in a woman between 18 and 29 years old with Graves' hyperthyroidism. Sequencing was done on a sample of blood. The rearranged segments are TRBV6-5 and TRBJ1-1; no D gene can be assigned with confidence. The nucleotides are TGTGCCAGCAGTTACCCGCCGGGAGGGATTAACACTGAAGCTTTCTTT. The resulting protein is CASSYPPGGINTEAFF.